This TCR beta chain derives from a study of OX40 agonist ivuxolimab in advanced cancers. General notes on the study: Ivuxolimab was an agonistic, fully human IgG2 monoclonal antibody directed against OX40 (CD134), a costimulatory receptor. Peripheral TCRbeta sequencing aimed to test whether ivuxolimab altered TCR sequence diversity and caused clonal T-cell expansion. In the dose-escalation cohort, 82.7% of patients were male, and the mean age was around 60 years, with a range of roughly 23 to 85. Of the approximately 53 patients in dose escalation, 19 had hepatocellular carcinoma, some 15 had melanoma, 9 had renal cell carcinoma and 9 had head and neck cancer. The paper reports the monotherapy dose-escalation portion (N ≈ 50 patients) of the phase I ivuxolimab trial. Patients were allowed to have had prior anti-PD-1, anti-PD-L1 or anti-CTLA-4 therapy, and approximately 40% of the dose-escalation patients had been treated with checkpoint inhibitors. Three dose-escalation patients achieved partial responses, one with hepatocellular carcinoma and two with cutaneous melanoma. Intravenous ivuxolimab was administered to patients every 2 weeks at six dose levels: 0.01, 0.1, 0.3, 1.5, 3 and 10 mg/kg. The research as a whole found: In partial responders in the 0.1-3.0 mg/kg groups, normalized peripheral clonal expansion was found to be among the lowest, especially among CD8+ T cells. Low levels of normalized T-cell clonal expansion were also seen in some patients who did not respond. After ivuxolimab, CD8+ T cells had more expanded clones than CD4+ T cells on average. Clonal expansion of both CD4+ and CD8+ blood T cells was observed from baseline to week 6 at doses 0.1 to 3.0 mg/kg. The antigen specificity of the peripheral T cells that underwent clonal expansion was not determined.

The germline V gene specifies SGHDT as CDR1 and YYEEEE as CDR2. From the cysteine through the phenylalanine, the CDR3 covers 15 amino acids. Just the 45-base CDR3 DNA is kept, in frame starting at base 1. Trimming removed 4 bases from V and 4 bases from J; the gene matches leave 6 bases unexplained. Regarding this clone: This clone's antigen is unknown. Base qualities are not recorded, but no much larger clone differs from it by a single base.

The trial excluded patients who had a history of autoimmune disease or were on systemic immunosuppression. Peripheral blood for TCR sequencing was collected from all dose cohorts at baseline, on cycle 4 day 1, and on cycle 7 day 1. The samples were drawn from a first-in-human, open-label, multicenter phase I dose-escalation trial of ivuxolimab. The trial enrolled adults with locally advanced or metastatic head and neck squamous cell, hepatocellular, melanoma or renal cell carcinoma. Before TCR sequencing, CD4+ T cells and CD8+ T cells were sorted from peripheral blood as separate populations. Genomic DNA was isolated from the sorted cells so that the TCRbeta CDR3 region could be sequenced. TCRbeta CDR3 regions were sequenced using the immunoSEQ Assay. TCRdb carries this immuneACCESS record with in-frame sequences only. Its versions omit some clonotypes, under half of them owing to an unresolved V gene in the studies checked, with the rest unexplained. In all, the sample holds about 79,000 clones, and about 95% of those were seen once. The top ten constitute 9.6% of the sample.

The receptor was isolated from an adult with an advanced solid tumor such as melanoma, head and neck, liver or kidney cancer. This sample comprised CD4+ or CD8+ T cells sorted from blood, obtained in a trial of the OX40 agonist ivuxolimab. The chain couples TRBV5-6 to TRBJ2-7; the junction holds 12 bases that match TRBD2. CDR3 region: CASSAGLAGGYEQYF. The nucleotides are TGTGCCAGCAGCGCGGGACTAGCGGGCGGGTACGAGCAGTACTTC.